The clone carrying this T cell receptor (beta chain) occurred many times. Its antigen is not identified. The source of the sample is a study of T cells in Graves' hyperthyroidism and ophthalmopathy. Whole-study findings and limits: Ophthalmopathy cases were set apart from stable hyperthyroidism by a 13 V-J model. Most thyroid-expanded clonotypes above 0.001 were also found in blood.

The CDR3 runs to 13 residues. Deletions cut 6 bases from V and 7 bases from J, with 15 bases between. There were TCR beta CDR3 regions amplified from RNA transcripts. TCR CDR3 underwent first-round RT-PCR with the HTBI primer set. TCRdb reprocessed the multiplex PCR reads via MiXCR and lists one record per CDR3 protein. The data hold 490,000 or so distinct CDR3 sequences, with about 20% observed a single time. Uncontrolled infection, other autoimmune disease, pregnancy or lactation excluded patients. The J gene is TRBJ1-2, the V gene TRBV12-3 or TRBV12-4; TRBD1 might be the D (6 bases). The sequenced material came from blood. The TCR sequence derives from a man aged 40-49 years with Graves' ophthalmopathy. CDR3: CASSQRRGAGYTF. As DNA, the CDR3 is TGTGCCAGCAGCCAAAGACGGGGGGCTGGCTACACCTTC.